Listed below are T cell receptor beta chains from one sample, sequenced in a study of blood T cell repertoires in COVID-19. The data were produced by immunoSEQ multiplex PCR, yet TCRdb's version contains in-frame clones alone and is incomplete. The profile covers hundreds of thousands of clones, with roughly nine tenths appearing a single time and less than 0.75% taken by the ten largest. The specimen was peripheral blood. The source of these receptors is a man in his forties with acute or convalescent COVID-19. Each CDR3 is given with its conserved first and last residue. The D gene is left open where the match is weak. Clone sizes are given selectively: once, few, many, or a class where the clone is expanded.

d_gene | len | v_gene | abundance | CDR3aa
- | 15 | TRBV6-5 | - | CASRRAEGPYNEQFF
- | 16 | TRBV7-8 | - | CASSLSFRGNQETQYF
- | 14 | TRBV5-1 | - | CASRGSGRTYEQYF
- | 13 | TRBV7-2 | - | CASGNDWWTEAFF
- | 12 | TRBV7-9 | - | CASADGGEKLFF
TRBD1 | 14 | TRBV2 | - | CASRLDRGEMPQYF
- | 15 | TRBV6-5 | - | CASDSYSGGRTEAFF
- | 13 | TRBV7-2 | few | CASSMRQDEKLFF
TRBD1 | 14 | TRBV7-8 | few | CASSPGGNTGELFF
TRBD2 | 16 | TRBV7-2 | - | CASSSRALAGTDTQYF
- | 15 | TRBV15 | - | CATSRGLGLVDEQFF
- | 13 | TRBV2 | - | CASSQYSNQPQHF
TRBD1 | 15 | TRBV5-4 | - | CASSLDQGGNQPQHF
- | 13 | TRBV4-1 | - | CASSQEGHTEAFF
- | 12 | TRBV12-3/TRBV12-4 | - | CASSYGRTEAFF
- | 11 | TRBV6-2/TRBV6-3 | - | CASSLQETQYF
TRBD1 | 15 | TRBV10-3 | - | CAISERTGPNTEAFF
- | 13 | TRBV28 | - | CASREALQETQYF
- | 12 | TRBV6-6 | once | CASRLQGYEQYF
- | 15 | TRBV11-1 | - | CASSLELSGQETQYF
TRBD1 | 16 | TRBV7-9 | - | CASSLAGGLNTGELFF
- | 14 | TRBV30 | - | CAWGNTGVSETQYF
TRBD1 | 17 | TRBV9 | - | CASSGPDRDSWHNEQFF
- | 13 | TRBV5-1 | - | CASSFQGQETQYF
TRBD2 | 14 | TRBV6-4 | - | CASSERENYNEQFF
TRBD1 | 15 | TRBV27 | - | CASSATGDSYNEQFF
- | 14 | TRBV7-9 | - | CASSLAAGTNEQFF
TRBD2 | 14 | TRBV3-1/TRBV3-2 | - | CASAGRGVTDTQYF
- | 16 | TRBV18 | - | CASSPGDIEDTGELFF
TRBD1 | 15 | TRBV27 | few | CASSPWTGGFYGYTF
TRBD2 | 16 | TRBV4-1 | - | CASSQTLAGGQYEQYF
- | 12 | TRBV7-6 | - | CASSSGRNEQFF
TRBD2 | 15 | TRBV9 | - | CASSAWDYNTGELFF
TRBD1 | 16 | TRBV7-9 | - | CASSARQGSDTGELFF
TRBD1 | 15 | TRBV3-1/TRBV3-2 | - | CATSFLGQGSGELFF